The 19 T cell receptor beta chains listed next were all sequenced from one sample in a study of beta chain features in type 1 diabetes. Sequencing targeted expressed TCRB transcripts, as all isolated RNA had been reverse transcribed. Produced via immunoSEQ multiplex PCR; TCRdb's table is partial and in-frame only. The data show 150,000 to 190,000 clones, with over 8.5% seen just once and roughly 2% held by the top ten. Sequenced: central memory CD4+ T cells from blood. The receptors were gathered from a man aged 18-30 years in good health.

This clone was found many times. CDR3 coding DNA: TGTGCCAGCTCACCACAGGGAGAAGAGACCCAGTACTTC. Amino acids: CASSPQGEETQYF. The chain employs TRBV18 and TRBJ2-5; a possible D gene is TRBD2 (5 bases). Trimming shortened V by 1 base and J by 3 bases, and 6 bases separated the two germline ends. The CDR3 loop spans 13 amino acids. Per germline, CDR1 KGHSH and CDR2 LQKENI. Drawing the rest from reference TRBV18 and TRBJ2-5, the complete variable domain is NAGVMQNPRHLVRRRGQEARLRCSPMKGHSHVYWYRQLPEEGLKFMVYLQKENIIDESGMPKERFSAEFPKEGPSILRIQQVVRGDSAAYFCASSPQGEETQYFGPGTRLLVL.

This clone was seen more than once but under ten times. The rearrangement joins TRBV4-3 to TRBJ1-1; no firm D call. The length of the CDR3 is 12 residues. Between the trimmed V and J ends, which lost 1 base and 10 bases, there was a span of 10 bases. Germline V gene data show CDR1 as LGHNA and CDR2 as YSLEER. CDR3 amino acids: CASSQARGAAFF. The CDR3 DNA is TGCGCCAGCAGCCAAGCGCGTGGAGCAGCTTTCTTT.

The chain carries TRBV11-2 and TRBJ2-3; D possibly corresponds to TRBD2 (5 bases). This CDR3 has 15 residues. V lost 1 base and J 6 bases, leaving 14 bases between the germline ends. Germline CDR1 and CDR2: SGHAT and FQNNGV. The CDR3 protein is CASSLAGSRSDTQYF. The CDR3 region has the DNA TGTGCCAGCAGCTTAGCGGGGAGCCGTTCGGATACGCAGTATTTT.

The CDR3 bases are TGTGCCAGCAGACTAGCGGGAGAGTACAATGAGCAGTTCTTC. Translation: CASRLAGEYNEQFF. The V and J genes are TRBV28 and TRBJ2-1, with 11 bases that match TRBD2. Germline V gene sequence: CDR1 MDHEN, CDR2 SYDVKM. Trimming cost V 6 bases and J 4 bases; bases outside gene matches: 2. There are 14 residues in the CDR3.

This clone was recorded a few times. The chain couples TRBV19 to TRBJ2-3; 10 bases are shared with TRBD1. The germline V gene encodes CDR1 LNHDA and CDR2 SQIVND (reference sequence). This CDR3 contains 14 residues. J gave up 3 bases and V 8 bases, and 5 bases lay outside the gene matches. The CDR3 sequence: CASSDRGQTDTQYF. CDR3 sequence (DNA): TGTGCCAGTTCCGACAGGGGGCAAACAGATACGCAGTATTTT.

This clone has a handful of counts. The chain joins TRBV7-9 to TRBJ2-1; tentative D call: TRBD1 (8 bases). V was shortened by 5 bases and J by 4 bases, with 15 bases between the two germline ends. The germline CDR1 and CDR2 sequences are SEHNR and FQNEAQ (reference sequence). The CDR3 is 15 amino acids. CDR3 DNA: TGTGCCAGCAGCGTTGGACAGGGAGGGTACAATGAGCAGTTCTTC. Translating gives CASSVGQGGYNEQFF.

V is TRBV18 and J is TRBJ2-7; 7 nucleotides match TRBD1. V was clipped by 1 base and J by 4 bases; unmatched bases: 1. The germline gives CDR1 KGHSH, CDR2 LQKENI. This CDR3 has 13 residues. CDR3 in DNA: TGTGCCAGCTCACCACAGACAGGGTACGAGCAGTACTTC. The encoded protein is CASSPQTGYEQYF.

The sample holds a few counts of this clone. The CDR3 protein is CASSEEGYYGYTF. In DNA form, the CDR3 reads TGTGCCAGCAGTGAAGAGGGGTACTATGGCTACACCTTC. The rearrangement links TRBV6-1 to TRBJ1-2; a possible D gene is TRBD1 (5 bases). Germline values: CDR1 MNHNS, CDR2 SASEGT. CDR3 length: 13 amino acids. The ends were cut back, 1 base at V and 3 bases at J, with 6 bases in the middle.

This chain joins TRBV30 and TRBJ1-4, with 9 bases that match TRBD1. V was clipped by 5 bases and J by 3 bases; unmatched bases: 4. The CDR3 loop spans 14 amino acids. Germline CDR1 is GTSNPN and CDR2 is SVGIG (reference sequence). CDR3 sequence (DNA): TGTGCCTGGGGGACAGGGAGAGCTAATGAAAAACTGTTTTTT. As protein: CAWGTGRANEKLFF.

This clone was seen more than once but under ten times. This chain joins TRBV20-1 and TRBJ2-7; no clear D. In germline, CDR1 is DFQATT, CDR2 SNEGSKA (reference sequence). The V end was cut by 6 bases, the J end by 2 bases, with 8 bases between. This CDR3 comprises 11 residues. CDR3 sequence reads: CSAEGTYEQYF. The DNA for the CDR3 is TGCAGTGCCGAAGGGACCTACGAGCAGTACTTC.

A few counts support this clone. J is TRBJ2-1 and V is TRBV28; 7 bases match TRBD2. Germline V gene sequence: CDR1 MDHEN, CDR2 SYDVKM. The length of the CDR3 is 15 residues. V gave up 5 bases and J gave up 6 bases; unmatched junction bases: 10. The CDR3: CASSIGGIASNEQFF. CDR3 nucleotide sequence: TGTGCCAGCAGTATCGGGGGGATCGCTAGCAATGAGCAGTTCTTC.

The J gene is TRBJ2-3, the V gene TRBV6-6, with 8 bases identical to TRBD1. From germline, CDR1 is MNHNY and CDR2 SVGAGI (reference sequence). V lost 0 bases, J lost 1 base, and 3 bases stayed unmatched. The CDR3 contains 16 residues. Here the CDR3 reads CASSYSSQGGTDTQYF. The CDR3 DNA reads TGTGCCAGCAGTTACTCTTCACAGGGGGGCACAGATACGCAGTATTTT.

This clone was detected only a few times. This chain connects TRBV5-1 to TRBJ2-6; D is ambiguous. V dropped 4 bases and J dropped 0 bases, with 8 bases sitting between them. The CDR3 has 15 amino acids. The germline gives CDR1 SGHRS, CDR2 YFSETQ. The CDR3 loop reads CASSPQFSGANVLTF. The CDR3, as DNA: TGCGCCAGCAGCCCCCAATTCTCTGGGGCCAACGTCCTGACTTTC.

As concerns this clone: This same CDR3 is encoded by further DNA sequences in the sample. The gene calls are TRBV20-1 and TRBJ2-3, with D unresolved. The V gene lost 6 bases and the J gene lost 2 bases, with 6 bases spanning the gap. This CDR3 has 11 amino acids. Germline V lookup: CDR1 DFQATT, CDR2 SNEGSKA (reference sequence). CDR3 in DNA: TGCAGTGCCGGACCCACAGATACGCAGTATTTT. Residues: CSAGPTDTQYF.

This clone has just a few counts. The V gene is TRBV4-2, the J gene TRBJ1-2; D not resolved. Trimming took 4 bases from V and 2 from J, leaving 11 bases between them. CDR1 is LGHNA and CDR2 is YNFKEQ in the germline V gene. The CDR3 is 14 amino acids. CDR3 bases: TGTGCCAGCAGCCTCCAGGAACCAAACTATGGCTACACCTTC. Its protein is CASSLQEPNYGYTF.

The V and J genes are TRBV18 and TRBJ1-3, with D maybe TRBD1 (6 bases). This CDR3 comprises 15 residues. V was shortened by 4 bases and J by 2 bases, with 12 bases between the two germline ends. Germline values: CDR1 KGHSH, CDR2 LQKENI. CDR3 nucleotides: TGTGCCAGCTCACTGAACCAGGGGACTGGAAACACCATATATTTT. Amino acid sequence: CASSLNQGTGNTIYF.

Concerning this clone itself: Germline and junction disagree at one end, which may indicate a read error. The CDR3 DNA reads as TGTGCCAGCAGCCTAGCTCCCCTACTCGGGGAGACCCAGTACTTC. This codes for CASSLAPLLGETQYF. The chain recombines TRBV7-2 with TRBJ2-5; D perhaps matches TRBD2 (5 bases). The CDR3 totals 15 residues. CDR1 is SGHTA, CDR2 FQGNSA, per germline. The variable domain in full, with the rest retrieved from reference TRBV7-2 and TRBJ2-5, is GAGVSQSPSNKVTEKGKDVELRCDPISGHTALYWYRQSLGQGLEFLIYFQGNSAPDKSGLPSDRFSAERTGGSVSTLTIQRTQQEDSAVYLCASSLAPLLGETQYFGPGTRLLVL.

This clone came up a few times. The chain links TRBV5-4 to TRBJ2-7; D is unclear. CDR1 and CDR2 from the germline V gene are SGHNT and YYREEE (reference sequence). V lost 0 bases to trimming and J lost 0 bases, with 16 bases between them. This CDR3 region has 17 residues. The CDR3 DNA sequence: TGTGCCAGCAGCTTGGCCGTAAAGGGTGGGGACTCCTACGAGCAGTACTTC. This codes for CASSLAVKGGDSYEQYF.

This clone was observed many times. The V call is TRBV7-2, the J call TRBJ2-3; TRBD2 aligns across 7 bases. J lost 0 bases, V lost 2 bases, and 2 bases had no gene match. Germline loops: CDR1 SGHTA, CDR2 FQGNSA. The CDR3 has 15 residues. The CDR3: CASSLLSGSTDTQYF. CDR3 in DNA: TGTGCCAGCAGCTTACTTAGCGGGAGCACAGATACGCAGTATTTT. The full variable domain, its missing parts supplied by reference TRBV7-2 and TRBJ2-3, is GAGVSQSPSNKVTEKGKDVELRCDPISGHTALYWYRQSLGQGLEFLIYFQGNSAPDKSGLPSDRFSAERTGGSVSTLTIQRTQQEDSAVYLCASSLLSGSTDTQYFGPGTRLTVL.